This is a list of T cell receptor beta chains from one sample in a study of chemoradiotherapy in HPV16-positive cancers. Sequencing was performed with immunoSEQ multiplex PCR; in TCRdb, only in-frame clones are kept and a portion is missing. The sample lists some 20,000 clones, 73% occurring once. This material was collected from a patient who underwent chemoradiotherapy. Receptor source: a human donor with HPV-associated anogenital cancer. Each CDR3 is given with its conserved first and last residue. A D gene is named only where the DNA matches it firmly. The listing skips clone size in some rows; elsewhere it reads once, few, many or a size class.

CDR3 protein: CASSVGASYQETQYF
CDR3 DNA: TGTGCCAGCAGCGTAGGGGCCTCGTACCAAGAGACCCAGTACTTC
D gene: -
V gene: TRBV9
clone size: -
J gene: TRBJ2-5

CDR3 protein: CASSLQGYEQYF
CDR3 DNA: TGCGCCAGCAGCCTACAGGGGTACGAGCAGTACTTC
D gene: TRBD1
V gene: TRBV5-1
clone size: once
J gene: TRBJ2-7

CDR3 protein: CATEGGRRTQYF
CDR3 DNA: TGTGCCACCGAAGGTGGTAGACGGACGCAGTATTTT
D gene: -
V gene: TRBV28
clone size: -
J gene: TRBJ2-3

CDR3 protein: CASSQRLYNEQFF
CDR3 DNA: TGCGCCAGCAGCCAACGACTCTACAATGAGCAGTTCTTC
D gene: -
V gene: TRBV4-1
clone size: -
J gene: TRBJ2-1

CDR3 protein: CASSPGAGQLNQPQHF
CDR3 DNA: TGTGCCAGCAGCCCGGGGGCAGGACAGCTCAATCAGCCCCAGCATTTT
D gene: -
V gene: TRBV5-6
clone size: -
J gene: TRBJ1-5

CDR3 protein: CAISLDWNQETQYF
CDR3 DNA: TGTGCCATCAGTCTCGACTGGAACCAAGAGACCCAGTACTTC
D gene: -
V gene: TRBV10-3
clone size: -
J gene: TRBJ2-5

CDR3 protein: CASSQTSDSEQFF
CDR3 DNA: TGTGCCAGCTCTCAGACTAGCGATAGTGAGCAGTTCTTC
D gene: TRBD2
V gene: TRBV18
clone size: -
J gene: TRBJ2-1

CDR3 protein: CASSLTGTSGRGDTQYF
CDR3 DNA: TGTGCCAGCAGCCTAACCGGGACTAGCGGGAGAGGAGATACGCAGTATTTT
D gene: TRBD2
V gene: TRBV27
clone size: -
J gene: TRBJ2-3

CDR3 protein: CASSHRDRGASNYGYTF
CDR3 DNA: TGCGCCAGCAGCCACCGGGACAGGGGCGCTTCTAACTATGGCTACACCTTC
D gene: TRBD1
V gene: TRBV4-3
clone size: -
J gene: TRBJ1-2

CDR3 protein: CASSSSGGTDYGYTF
CDR3 DNA: TGTGCCAGCAGCTCCTCAGGGGGCACCGACTATGGCTACACCTTC
D gene: TRBD1
V gene: TRBV5-5
clone size: -
J gene: TRBJ1-2

CDR3 protein: CASTTGINSNQPQHF
CDR3 DNA: TGTGCCAGCACCACGGGGATAAATAGCAATCAGCCCCAGCATTTT
D gene: -
V gene: TRBV5-6
clone size: -
J gene: TRBJ1-5

CDR3 protein: CASSQDRTSGSYEQYF
CDR3 DNA: TGTGCCAGCAGCCAAGATAGAACTAGCGGGAGTTACGAGCAGTACTTC
D gene: TRBD2
V gene: TRBV4-2
clone size: -
J gene: TRBJ2-7

CDR3 protein: CASSQGDGDRGYTF
CDR3 DNA: TGTGCCAGCAGCCAGGGCGACGGGGACCGGGGCTACACCTTC
D gene: -
V gene: TRBV4-2
clone size: -
J gene: TRBJ1-2

CDR3 protein: CASSQTGLSPLHF
CDR3 DNA: TGTGCCAGCAGTCAGACAGGACTCTCACCCCTCCACTTT
D gene: -
V gene: TRBV6-5
clone size: -
J gene: TRBJ1-6

CDR3 protein: CASSLSAGLYNSPLHF
CDR3 DNA: TGTGCCAGCAGCCTTAGTGCAGGCCTCTATAATTCACCCCTCCACTTT
D gene: -
V gene: TRBV7-9
clone size: once
J gene: TRBJ1-6

CDR3 protein: CASSLNRLAGGRDTQYF
CDR3 DNA: TGTGCCAGCAGTCTCAACCGACTAGCGGGGGGGAGGGATACGCAGTATTTT
D gene: TRBD2
V gene: TRBV27
clone size: -
J gene: TRBJ2-3

CDR3 protein: CASSPSGADTQYF
CDR3 DNA: TGTGCCAGCTCACCTTCAGGGGCAGATACGCAGTATTTT
D gene: -
V gene: TRBV18
clone size: -
J gene: TRBJ2-3

CDR3 protein: CASSGTVLGGYTF
CDR3 DNA: TGCGCCAGCAGCGGAACAGTTCTCGGTGGCTACACCTTC
D gene: -
V gene: TRBV5-1
clone size: -
J gene: TRBJ1-2

CDR3 protein: CAWSFRTGRETQYF
CDR3 DNA: TGTGCCTGGAGTTTCCGGACAGGGAGGGAGACCCAGTACTTC
D gene: TRBD1
V gene: TRBV30
clone size: -
J gene: TRBJ2-5

CDR3 protein: CASSPQGGINEQYF
CDR3 DNA: TGCGCCAGCAGCCCACAGGGGGGAATTAACGAGCAGTACTTC
D gene: TRBD1
V gene: TRBV4-1
clone size: -
J gene: TRBJ2-7

CDR3 protein: CAHRGETTQPQHF
CDR3 DNA: TGTGCCCACCGCGGGGAGACCACTCAGCCCCAGCATTTT
D gene: -
V gene: TRBV28
clone size: -
J gene: TRBJ1-5

CDR3 protein: CASSFPGQGAEAFF
CDR3 DNA: TGTGCCAGCAGTTTTCCGGGACAGGGGGCTGAAGCTTTCTTT
D gene: TRBD1
V gene: TRBV7-9
clone size: few
J gene: TRBJ1-1

CDR3 protein: CASSPSRTKGPGELFF
CDR3 DNA: TGTGCCAGCAGCCCCTCCCGGACTAAGGGTCCCGGGGAGCTGTTTTTT
D gene: -
V gene: TRBV7-3
clone size: -
J gene: TRBJ2-2

CDR3 protein: CASSSRDRGHEQYF
CDR3 DNA: TGTGCCAGCAGTTCCCGGGACAGGGGGCACGAGCAGTACTTC
D gene: TRBD1
V gene: TRBV6-5
clone size: -
J gene: TRBJ2-7

CDR3 protein: CASSPALGVSGNTIYF
CDR3 DNA: TGTGCCAGCTCACCTGCCCTCGGGGTCTCTGGAAACACCATATATTTT
D gene: -
V gene: TRBV18
clone size: few
J gene: TRBJ1-3

CDR3 protein: CASSPTSGPYEQYF
CDR3 DNA: TGTGCCAGCAGCCCCACTAGCGGGCCTTACGAGCAGTACTTC
D gene: TRBD2
V gene: TRBV7-2
clone size: -
J gene: TRBJ2-7

CDR3 protein: CASSPLAGGPTEQFF
CDR3 DNA: TGTGCCAGCAGCCCACTAGCGGGGGGGCCCACTGAGCAGTTCTTC
D gene: TRBD2
V gene: TRBV11-2
clone size: -
J gene: TRBJ2-1

CDR3 protein: CASSIGDRVTGELFF
CDR3 DNA: TGTGCCAGTAGTATAGGGGACAGGGTCACCGGGGAGCTGTTTTTT
D gene: TRBD1
V gene: TRBV19
clone size: -
J gene: TRBJ2-2

CDR3 protein: CASKAGLDTQYF
CDR3 DNA: TGTGCCAGCAAAGCCGGGTTGGATACGCAGTATTTT
D gene: -
V gene: TRBV13
clone size: -
J gene: TRBJ2-3

CDR3 protein: CASSTREGRGYTF
CDR3 DNA: TGTGCCAGCAGCACACGGGAGGGACGGGGCTACACCTTC
D gene: -
V gene: TRBV7-2
clone size: -
J gene: TRBJ1-2

CDR3 protein: CASSLKTANTQYF
CDR3 DNA: TGTGCCAGCAGCTTAAAGACTGCTAATACGCAGTATTTT
D gene: -
V gene: TRBV7-3
clone size: -
J gene: TRBJ2-3

CDR3 protein: CAWNEVRPATYNSPLHF
CDR3 DNA: TGTGCCTGGAACGAAGTACGGCCTGCTACTTATAATTCACCCCTCCACTTT
D gene: -
V gene: TRBV30
clone size: once
J gene: TRBJ1-6

CDR3 protein: CAWRQGVGLYGYTF
CDR3 DNA: TGTGCCTGGCGGCAGGGAGTGGGCCTCTATGGCTACACCTTC
D gene: -
V gene: TRBV30
clone size: -
J gene: TRBJ1-2

CDR3 protein: CASSLVEGGELFF
CDR3 DNA: TGTGCCAGCAGCTTAGTTGAAGGCGGGGAGCTGTTTTTT
D gene: -
V gene: TRBV7-2
clone size: -
J gene: TRBJ2-2

CDR3 protein: CASSLSPSYGYTF
CDR3 DNA: TGTGCCAGCAGTTTATCTCCCAGCTATGGCTACACCTTC
D gene: -
V gene: TRBV28
clone size: -
J gene: TRBJ1-2

CDR3 protein: CASSPEWGRGTQYF
CDR3 DNA: TGTGCCAGCAGCCCAGAATGGGGGCGGGGGACCCAGTACTTC
D gene: -
V gene: TRBV7-8
clone size: -
J gene: TRBJ2-5

CDR3 protein: CASSTPGGQNTEAFF
CDR3 DNA: TGTGCCAGCAGCACCCCGGGAGGGCAGAACACTGAAGCTTTCTTT
D gene: -
V gene: TRBV6-5
clone size: -
J gene: TRBJ1-1

CDR3 protein: CASSLTGEADTQYF
CDR3 DNA: TGTGCCAGCAGCTTGACAGGGGAGGCAGATACGCAGTATTTT
D gene: -
V gene: TRBV5-4
clone size: -
J gene: TRBJ2-3

CDR3 protein: CASSLVGDRGYEQYF
CDR3 DNA: TGTGCCAGCAGCTTAGTTGGGGACAGGGGCTACGAGCAGTACTTC
D gene: TRBD1
V gene: TRBV11-2
clone size: -
J gene: TRBJ2-7

CDR3 protein: CASSLGTGYGYTF
CDR3 DNA: TGTGCCAGTAGTCTCGGGACAGGGTATGGCTACACCTTC
D gene: TRBD1
V gene: TRBV19
clone size: -
J gene: TRBJ1-2

CDR3 protein: CASSIEGSATGQYF
CDR3 DNA: TGTGCCAGTAGTATAGAGGGCAGCGCGACAGGGCAGTACTTC
D gene: -
V gene: TRBV19
clone size: -
J gene: TRBJ2-7

CDR3 protein: CASSLSVLGEAFF
CDR3 DNA: TGTGCCAGCAGTTTATCGGTTCTCGGGGAAGCTTTCTTT
D gene: -
V gene: TRBV27
clone size: -
J gene: TRBJ1-1

CDR3 protein: CASSRGVGAGELFF
CDR3 DNA: TGTGCCAGCAGCAGGGGGGTAGGGGCCGGGGAGCTGTTTTTT
D gene: -
V gene: TRBV2
clone size: -
J gene: TRBJ2-2

CDR3 protein: CAWSATLSTDTQYF
CDR3 DNA: TGTGCCTGGAGTGCCACTCTGAGCACAGATACGCAGTATTTT
D gene: -
V gene: TRBV30
clone size: -
J gene: TRBJ2-3

CDR3 protein: CASSSRHSNEKLFF
CDR3 DNA: TGTGCCAGCAGCTCCAGACACTCTAATGAAAAACTGTTTTTT
D gene: -
V gene: TRBV28
clone size: -
J gene: TRBJ1-4

CDR3 protein: CASSASGTHSYEQYF
CDR3 DNA: TGTGCCAGCAGTGCCTCCGGGACACACTCCTACGAGCAGTACTTC
D gene: -
V gene: TRBV6-1
clone size: -
J gene: TRBJ2-7

CDR3 protein: CASSLTGTSGGADTQYF
CDR3 DNA: TGTGCCAGCAGCTTAACAGGGACTAGCGGGGGGGCGGATACGCAGTATTTT
D gene: TRBD2
V gene: TRBV7-3
clone size: few
J gene: TRBJ2-3

CDR3 protein: CASSPGGGAHNEQFF
CDR3 DNA: TGTGCCAGCTCACCAGGCGGGGGGGCCCACAATGAGCAGTTCTTC
D gene: TRBD2
V gene: TRBV18
clone size: -
J gene: TRBJ2-1

CDR3 protein: CASSFFSSYNEQFF
CDR3 DNA: TGTGCCAGCAGTTTTTTCAGCTCCTACAATGAGCAGTTCTTC
D gene: -
V gene: TRBV27
clone size: -
J gene: TRBJ2-1

CDR3 protein: CASRSLAGGGGQFF
CDR3 DNA: TGTGCCAGCAGATCCCTAGCTGGAGGGGGTGGGCAGTTCTTC
D gene: -
V gene: TRBV27
clone size: -
J gene: TRBJ2-1

CDR3 protein: CAWTQGGTEAFF
CDR3 DNA: TGTGCCTGGACCCAGGGGGGGACTGAAGCTTTCTTT
D gene: TRBD1
V gene: TRBV30
clone size: -
J gene: TRBJ1-1

CDR3 protein: CSVEDRQAYGYTF
CDR3 DNA: TGCAGCGTTGAAGATAGGCAGGCCTATGGCTACACCTTC
D gene: -
V gene: TRBV29-1
clone size: -
J gene: TRBJ1-2

CDR3 protein: CASSLLTRDTGELFF
CDR3 DNA: TGTGCCAGCAGTTTACTGACTAGAGATACCGGGGAGCTGTTTTTT
D gene: -
V gene: TRBV28
clone size: -
J gene: TRBJ2-2